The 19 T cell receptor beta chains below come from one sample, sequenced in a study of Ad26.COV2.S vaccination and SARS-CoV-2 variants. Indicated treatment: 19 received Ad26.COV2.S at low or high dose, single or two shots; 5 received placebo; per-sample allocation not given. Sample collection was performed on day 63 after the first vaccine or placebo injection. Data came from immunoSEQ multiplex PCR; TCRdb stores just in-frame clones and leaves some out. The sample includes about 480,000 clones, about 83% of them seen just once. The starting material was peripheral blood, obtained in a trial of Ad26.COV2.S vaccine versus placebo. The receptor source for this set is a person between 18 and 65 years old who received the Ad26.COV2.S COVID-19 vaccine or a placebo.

The CDR3 DNA sequence: TGTGCCTGGAGTGTAGGGTCCTACGAGCAGTACTTC. Its translation: CAWSVGSYEQYF. The genes are TRBV30 and TRBJ2-7; no reliable D call. Germline loops: CDR1 GTSNPN, CDR2 SVGIG (reference sequence). The CDR3 runs to 12 residues. The V gene lost 0 bases and the J gene lost 1 base, with 4 bases spanning the gap.

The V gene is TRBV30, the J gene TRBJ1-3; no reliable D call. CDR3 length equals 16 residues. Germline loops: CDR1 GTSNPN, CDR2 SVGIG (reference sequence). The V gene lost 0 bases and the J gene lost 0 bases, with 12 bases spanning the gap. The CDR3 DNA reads TGTGCCTGGAGTGTGCGTCCCACTAGCTCTGGAAACACCATATATTTT. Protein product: CAWSVRPTSSGNTIYF.

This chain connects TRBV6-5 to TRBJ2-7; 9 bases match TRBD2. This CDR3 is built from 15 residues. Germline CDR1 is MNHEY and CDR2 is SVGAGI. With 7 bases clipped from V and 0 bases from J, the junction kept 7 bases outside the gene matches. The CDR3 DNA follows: TGTGCCAGCACCGGAGGACTAGCGAGCTCCTACGAGCAGTACTTC. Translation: CASTGGLASSYEQYF.

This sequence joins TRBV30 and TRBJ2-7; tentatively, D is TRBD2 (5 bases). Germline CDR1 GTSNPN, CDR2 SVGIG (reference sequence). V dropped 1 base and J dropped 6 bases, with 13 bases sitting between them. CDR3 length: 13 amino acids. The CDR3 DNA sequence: TGTGCCTGGAGTGAGGTCCCTCGGGGCGAGCAGTACTTC. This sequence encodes CAWSEVPRGEQYF.

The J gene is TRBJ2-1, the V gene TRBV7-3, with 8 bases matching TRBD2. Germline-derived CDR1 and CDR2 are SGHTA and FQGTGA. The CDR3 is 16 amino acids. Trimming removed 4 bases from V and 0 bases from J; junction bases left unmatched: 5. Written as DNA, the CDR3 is TGTGCCAGCAGCTCATCAAGCGGGAGCTCCTACAATGAGCAGTTCTTC. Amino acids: CASSSSSGSSYNEQFF.

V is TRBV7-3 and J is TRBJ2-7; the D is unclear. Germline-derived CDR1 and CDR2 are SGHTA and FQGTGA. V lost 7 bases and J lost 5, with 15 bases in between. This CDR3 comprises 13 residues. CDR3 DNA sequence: TGTGCCAGCATCACTCAAGCTGTCCACGAGCAGTACTTC. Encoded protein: CASITQAVHEQYF. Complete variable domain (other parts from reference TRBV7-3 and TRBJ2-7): GAGVSQTPSNKVTEKGKYVELRCDPISGHTALYWYRQSLGQGPEFLIYFQGTGAADDSGLPNDRFFAVRPEGSVSTLKIQRTERGDSAVYLCASITQAVHEQYFGPGTRLTVT.

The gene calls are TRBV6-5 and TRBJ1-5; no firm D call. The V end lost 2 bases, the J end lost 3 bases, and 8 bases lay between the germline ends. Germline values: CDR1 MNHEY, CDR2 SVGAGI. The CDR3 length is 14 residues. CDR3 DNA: TGTGCCAGCAGTTACGCGAGATACAATCAGCCCCAGCATTTT. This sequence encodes CASSYARYNQPQHF.

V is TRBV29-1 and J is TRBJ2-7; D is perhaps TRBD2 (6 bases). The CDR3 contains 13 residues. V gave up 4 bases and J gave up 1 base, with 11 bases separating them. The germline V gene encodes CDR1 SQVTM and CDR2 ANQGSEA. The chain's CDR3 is CSVGGVVSYEQYF. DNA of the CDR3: TGCAGCGTTGGGGGGGTGGTTTCCTACGAGCAGTACTTC.

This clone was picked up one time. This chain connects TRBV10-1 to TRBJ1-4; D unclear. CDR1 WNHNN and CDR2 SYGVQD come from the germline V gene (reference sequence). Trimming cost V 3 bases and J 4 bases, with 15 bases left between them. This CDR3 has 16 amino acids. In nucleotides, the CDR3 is TGCGCCAGCAGTGAACAATCAACGGAACATAATGAAAAACTGTTTTTT. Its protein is CASSEQSTEHNEKLFF.

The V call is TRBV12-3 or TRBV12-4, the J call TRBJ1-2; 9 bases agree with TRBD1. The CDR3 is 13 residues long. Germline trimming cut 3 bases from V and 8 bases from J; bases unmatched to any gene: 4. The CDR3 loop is CASSFGQGFGYTF. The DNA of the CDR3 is TGTGCCAGCAGTTTCGGACAGGGGTTCGGCTACACCTTC.

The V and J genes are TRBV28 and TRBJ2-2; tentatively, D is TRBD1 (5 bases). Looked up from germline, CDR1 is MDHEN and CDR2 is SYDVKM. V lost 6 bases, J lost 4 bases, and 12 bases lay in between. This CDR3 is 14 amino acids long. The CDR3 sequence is CASRIPQVTGELFF. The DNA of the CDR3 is TGTGCCAGCAGGATACCACAGGTCACCGGGGAGCTGTTTTTT.

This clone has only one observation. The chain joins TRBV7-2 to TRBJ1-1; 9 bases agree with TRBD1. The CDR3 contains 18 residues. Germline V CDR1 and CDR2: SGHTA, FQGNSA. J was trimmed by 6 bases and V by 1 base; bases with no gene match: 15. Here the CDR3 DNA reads TGTGCCAGCAGCTTAGTTTCGACAGGGGGGAGGAAAGACGCTGAAGCTTTCTTT. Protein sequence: CASSLVSTGGRKDAEAFF.

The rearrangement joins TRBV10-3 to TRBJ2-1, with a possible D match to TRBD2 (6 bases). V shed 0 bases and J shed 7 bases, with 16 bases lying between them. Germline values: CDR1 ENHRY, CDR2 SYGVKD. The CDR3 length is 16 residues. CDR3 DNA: TGTGCCATCAGTGAGTCAAGGACTACCACTGGTAATGAGCAGTTCTTC. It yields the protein CAISESRTTTGNEQFF.

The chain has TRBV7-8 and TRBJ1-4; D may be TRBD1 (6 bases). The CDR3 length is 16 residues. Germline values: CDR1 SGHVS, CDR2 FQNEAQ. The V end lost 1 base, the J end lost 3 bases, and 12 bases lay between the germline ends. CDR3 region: CASSLVFRGSNEKLFF. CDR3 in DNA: TGTGCCAGCAGCTTAGTTTTCAGGGGATCTAATGAAAAACTGTTTTTT.

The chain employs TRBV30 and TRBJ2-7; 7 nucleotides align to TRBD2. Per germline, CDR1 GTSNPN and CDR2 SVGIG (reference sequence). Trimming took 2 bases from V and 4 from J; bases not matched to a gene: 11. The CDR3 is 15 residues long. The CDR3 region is CAWSIRRLAGYEQYF. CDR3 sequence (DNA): TGTGCCTGGAGTATCCGCCGACTAGCAGGGTACGAGCAGTACTTC.

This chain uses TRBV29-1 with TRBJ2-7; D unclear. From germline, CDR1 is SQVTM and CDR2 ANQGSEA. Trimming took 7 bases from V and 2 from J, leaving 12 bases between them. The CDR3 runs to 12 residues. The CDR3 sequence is CSAAAGPYEQYF. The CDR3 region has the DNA TGCAGCGCCGCCGCTGGTCCCTACGAGCAGTACTTC.

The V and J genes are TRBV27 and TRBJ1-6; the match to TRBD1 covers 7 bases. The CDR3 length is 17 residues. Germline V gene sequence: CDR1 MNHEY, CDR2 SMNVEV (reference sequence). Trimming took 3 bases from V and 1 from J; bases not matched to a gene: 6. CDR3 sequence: CASSLRDRASYNSPLHF. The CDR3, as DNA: TGTGCCAGCAGTTTGCGAGACAGGGCATCCTATAATTCACCCCTCCACTTT.

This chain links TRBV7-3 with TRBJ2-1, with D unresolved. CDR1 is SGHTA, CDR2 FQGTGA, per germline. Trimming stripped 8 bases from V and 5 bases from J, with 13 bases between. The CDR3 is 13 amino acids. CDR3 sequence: CASQLGPHNEQFF. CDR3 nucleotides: TGTGCCAGCCAGCTTGGGCCGCACAATGAGCAGTTCTTC.

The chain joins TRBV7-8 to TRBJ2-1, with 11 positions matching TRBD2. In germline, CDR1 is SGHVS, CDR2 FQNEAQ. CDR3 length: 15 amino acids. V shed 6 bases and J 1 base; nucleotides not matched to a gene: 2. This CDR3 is CASSSSGRSYNEQFF. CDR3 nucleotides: TGTGCCAGCAGTTCTAGCGGGAGGTCCTACAATGAGCAGTTCTTC.